This TCR beta chain originates from a study of T cells in Graves' hyperthyroidism and ophthalmopathy. Study-wide results and caveats: Blood held most thyroid clonotypes expanded above 0.001 frequency.

Using 10 ml of fresh peripheral blood, PBMCs were prepared. This clonotype occurred a few times. Its antigen remains unidentified. TCR beta CDR3 regions were amplified from RNA. A set of HTBI primers served as the primers for a first-round RT-PCR of the TCR CDR3. MiXCR was run by TCRdb on the multiplex PCR reads, yielding one entry per CDR3 protein. The table lists approximately 610,000 distinct CDR3 sequences, roughly 15% of them singletons. CDR1 and CDR2 (germline): SGHRS, YFSETQ. This CDR3 has 16 residues. V shed 4 bases and J shed 5 bases, with 18 bases lying between them. The gene calls are TRBV5-1 and TRBJ2-2; the D call may be TRBD1 or TRBD2 (5 bases each). The receptor was isolated from a woman between 40 and 55 years old with Graves' ophthalmopathy. Specimen: blood. The CDR3, as DNA: TGCGCCAGCAGCCCTACCCGGGACCGTGGGACCGGGGAGCTGTTTTTT. Encoded protein: CASSPTRDRGTGELFF.